Given below is one T cell receptor beta chain in context. The data were taken from a study of cytomegalovirus exposure and HLA in healthy donors. Trimming stripped 5 bases from V and 5 bases from J, with 27 bases between. CDR3 length equals 17 residues. The germline gives CDR1 SQVTM, CDR2 ANQGSEA. Use of 60 Vbeta and 13 Jbeta primers characterized the PCR. Using immunoSEQ multiplex PCR, the repertoire was profiled, and TCRdb retains in-frame clones only, with some absent. The sample has roughly 110,000 clones, around 83% seen once. The sequence was collected from a man younger than 40 in good health and CMV-seropositive. The rearrangement links TRBV29-1 to TRBJ1-2; a possible D gene is TRBD1 (6 bases). Specimen: PBMCs. CDR3: CSVYLGQKTTGLYGYTF. CDR3 nucleotide sequence: TGCAGCGTTTATCTGGGGCAGAAAACGACAGGTCTATATGGCTACACCTTC.